These 26 T cell receptor beta chains share one sample of origin, sequenced in a study of low-dose radiotherapy and immunotherapy resistance in tumors. The PCR that amplified TCRs ran for 20 cycles, relying on a constant-region primer and a V-primer adapter. TCRdb re-called the reads with MiXCR, one entry per CDR3 protein. The table shows fewer than 60,000 distinct CDR3 sequences, with 12% occurring only once. Specified time point: before trial treatment. This specimen was PBMCs, taken before treatment. The receptors come from a female donor with ovarian cancer.

At least ten counts were recorded for this clonotype. The chain is built from TRBV18 and TRBJ1-1; 7 bases map to TRBD1. Germline V gene sequence: CDR1 KGHSH, CDR2 LQKENI. V lost 2 bases to trimming and J lost 5 bases; unmatched junction nucleotides: 14. This CDR3 has 17 residues. The CDR3 DNA reads as TGTGCCAGCTCACCAATGGGACAGAAGACACGGGGAACTGAAGCTTTCTTT. Translating gives CASSPMGQKTRGTEAFF.

Points on this clonotype: Only one base separates this from a far larger clonotype, so it likely reflects a read error. This chain connects TRBV6-1 to TRBJ1-2; D call uncertain. CDR1 is MNHNS, CDR2 SASEGT, per germline. The CDR3 sequence is 15 residues long. The V end lost 5 bases, the J end lost 7 bases, and 20 bases lay between the germline ends. The CDR3 region is CASSYSPSVDCGYTF. In DNA, the CDR3 is TGTGCCAGCAGTTACTCCCCCTCGGTCGACTGTGGCTACACCTTC.

This clonotype was detected many times. This chain connects TRBV7-2 to TRBJ1-1, with D unresolved. Germline lookup yields CDR1 SGHTA and CDR2 FQGNSA. V lost 0 bases to trimming and J lost 3 bases, with 11 bases between them. This CDR3 has 15 residues. As DNA, the CDR3 is TGTGCCAGCAGCTTAGCCCAAGTTGGCGACACTGAAGCTTTCTTT. Translated: CASSLAQVGDTEAFF.

As regards this clonotype: A far larger clone lies a single base away; this is likely a read error. This rearrangement joins TRBV5-8 to TRBJ2-1; D is possibly TRBD1 or TRBD2 (6 bases each). CDR1 is SGHTS, CDR2 YDEGEE, per germline. The V end was cut by 0 bases, the J end by 8 bases, with 24 bases between. The CDR3 has 18 amino acids. Here the CDR3 reads CASSLGADLGGLGYEQFF. In DNA, the CDR3 is TGTGCCAGCAGCTTGGGGGCGGACCTGGGGGGCCTCGGCTATGAGCAGTTCTTC. The variable domain in full, completed from reference TRBV5-8 and TRBJ2-1, reads EAGVTQSPTHLIKTRGQQATLRCSPISGHTSVYWYQQALGLGLQFLLWYDEGEERNRGNFPPRFSGRQFPNYSSELNVNALELEDSALYLCASSLGADLGGLGYEQFFGPGTRLTVL.

This clonotype was observed many times. The chain couples TRBV5-4 to TRBJ2-1, with D uncertain. The CDR3 runs 14 residues. CDR1 is SGHNT, CDR2 YYREEE, per germline (reference sequence). V was pared by 0 bases and J by 8 bases, with 12 bases between. The CDR3 sequence is CASSLGFSSHEQFF. The CDR3 DNA sequence: TGTGCCAGCAGCTTGGGGTTTAGCTCCCATGAGCAGTTCTTC.

This clonotype has a count of ten or more. V usage is TRBV14 and J usage is TRBJ1-2; D uncertain. The germline V gene has CDR1 SGHDN and CDR2 FVKESK. Trimming stripped 0 bases from V and 8 bases from J, with 7 bases between. There are 12 residues in the CDR3. The CDR3 DNA sequence: TGTGCCAGCAGCCAAGATTGGTTCGGCTACACCTTC. Translation gives CASSQDWFGYTF.

This clonotype was counted ten times or more. V usage is TRBV10-3 and J usage is TRBJ2-1; D might be TRBD1 (6 bases). V gave up 9 bases and J gave up 0 bases, with 15 bases separating them. Germline-derived CDR1 and CDR2 are ENHRY and SYGVKD. The CDR3 runs 15 residues. The CDR3 DNA sequence: TGTGCCATGCGCCCGACAGGAAGCTCCTACAATGAGCAGTTCTTC. Residues: CAMRPTGSSYNEQFF.

This clonotype was recorded many times. The chain recombines TRBV6-2 or TRBV6-3 with TRBJ2-3; possibly TRBD1 or TRBD2 for D (5 bases each). The CDR3 contains 15 residues. Deletions cut 2 bases from V and 0 bases from J, with 9 bases between. Germline CDR1 MNHEY, CDR2 SVGEGT. The CDR3 DNA reads as TGTGCCAGCAGTTACGGGACGGATAGCACAGATACGCAGTATTTT. Its translation is CASSYGTDSTDTQYF.

This clonotype was seen at least ten times. The rearrangement links TRBV30 to TRBJ1-1; TRBD1 aligns across 8 bases. V shed 7 bases, J shed 7 bases, and the junction held 5 bases outside the gene matches. The germline V gene encodes CDR1 GTSNPN and CDR2 SVGIG (reference sequence). The CDR3 loop spans 11 amino acids. The CDR3 loop reads CASQGAFEAFF. DNA for the CDR3: TGTGCCTCGCAGGGGGCCTTTGAAGCTTTCTTT.

This clonotype was seen repeatedly, ten times or more. The chain uses TRBV5-1 and TRBJ2-7, with D perhaps matching TRBD1 (6 bases). With 4 bases removed from V and 3 bases from J, the gap between germline ends came to 8 bases. The CDR3 length is 12 residues. Germline V gives CDR1 SGHRS, CDR2 YFSETQ. The CDR3 DNA follows: TGCGCCAGCAGCCAGGACAGCTACGAGCAGTACTTC. Translation: CASSQDSYEQYF.

There are many counts of this clonotype. The chain carries TRBV5-1 and TRBJ2-1, with 13 bases fitting TRBD2. V lost 4 bases to trimming and J lost 8 bases; unmatched junction nucleotides: 12. Per germline, CDR1 SGHRS and CDR2 YFSETQ. The CDR3 consists of 17 residues. This CDR3 reads CASSPEFTSGRVYEQFF. The CDR3 DNA reads TGCGCCAGCAGCCCGGAGTTCACTAGCGGGAGGGTTTATGAGCAGTTCTTC.

This sequence joins TRBV11-1 and TRBJ1-2, with D perhaps matching TRBD1 (5 bases). Trimming left V 5 bases short and J 1 base short, with 8 bases between. The CDR3 covers 13 residues. Germline V gives CDR1 SGHAT, CDR2 FQDESV (reference sequence). The DNA of the CDR3 is TGTGCCAGCAGCCAGGGCCTTAACTATGGCTACACCTTC. Amino acids: CASSQGLNYGYTF.

Many counts were recorded for this clonotype. This chain joins TRBV19 and TRBJ1-4, with D unclear. Germline CDR1 reads LNHDA; CDR2 reads SQIVND (reference sequence). CDR3 length equals 14 residues. Trimming removed 5 bases from V and 7 bases from J, with 14 bases in between. In DNA form, the CDR3 reads TGTGCCAGTAGTGACCGCGGGTCGGCTGAAAAACTGTTTTTT. This gives the protein CASSDRGSAEKLFF.

This clonotype occurred many times. The genes are TRBV19 and TRBJ2-3; D is possibly TRBD2 (5 bases). Germline-derived CDR1 and CDR2 are LNHDA and SQIVND (reference sequence). The CDR3 has 14 residues. Trimming took 4 bases from V and 1 from J, leaving 9 bases between them. The CDR3 nucleotides read TGTGCCAGTAGTAGGATGGAGGGCACAGATACGCAGTATTTT. This gives the protein CASSRMEGTDTQYF.

The V and J genes are TRBV18 and TRBJ2-5, with D tentatively TRBD2 (6 bases). Per germline, CDR1 KGHSH and CDR2 LQKENI. The V end lost 3 bases, the J end lost 0 bases, and 8 bases lay between the germline ends. The CDR3 is 14 residues long. In DNA form, the CDR3 reads TGTGCCAGCTCACCGGGACTCTACCAAGAGACCCAGTACTTC. Protein product: CASSPGLYQETQYF.

This clonotype came up many times. J is TRBJ2-5 and V is TRBV5-1; TRBD2 might be the D (5 bases). In germline, CDR1 is SGHRS, CDR2 YFSETQ. The length of the CDR3 is 14 residues. V was trimmed by 5 bases and J by 2 bases, leaving 13 bases between them. Written as DNA, the CDR3 is TGCGCCAGCAGGCTCGCGGGCACACAAGAGACCCAGTACTTC. As protein: CASRLAGTQETQYF.

This clonotype was counted ten times or more. The chain combines TRBV7-2 with TRBJ2-5, with unresolved D. The V gene lost 5 bases and the J gene lost 7 bases, with 14 bases spanning the gap. In germline, CDR1 is SGHTA, CDR2 FQGNSA. This CDR3 has 13 amino acids. CDR3: CASSPASVGTQYF. CDR3 DNA sequence: TGTGCCAGCAGCCCCGCGTCCGTGGGGACCCAGTACTTC.

The chain is built from TRBV29-1 and TRBJ2-1, with D perhaps given as TRBD1 or TRBD2 (5 bases each). Trimming took off 7 bases at V and 8 bases at J, with 15 bases between the two ends. Per germline, CDR1 SQVTM and CDR2 ANQGSEA. The CDR3 has 12 residues. For the CDR3, the DNA is TGCAGCGCTGGGGACGGCCCCTATGAGCAGTTCTTC. Protein: CSAGDGPYEQFF.

This clonotype occurred many times. The V call is TRBV29-1, the J call TRBJ2-5; a weak D match, TRBD1 (5 bases). With 3 bases removed from V and 3 bases from J, the gap between germline ends came to 5 bases. The germline V gene encodes CDR1 SQVTM and CDR2 ANQGSEA. CDR3 length equals 11 residues. The CDR3, as DNA: TGCAGCGTTGACAGGGAAGAGACCCAGTACTTC. This codes for CSVDREETQYF.

This clonotype showed up many times. The chain carries TRBV29-1 and TRBJ2-7; TRBD2 matches at 9 bases. The CDR3 is made up of 15 amino acids. Germline CDR1 and CDR2: SQVTM and ANQGSEA. V lost 4 bases to trimming and J lost 7 bases; unmatched junction nucleotides: 14. CDR3 bases: TGCAGCGTTGTAGGGTTAGCGGGAGTAATTTGGGAGCAGTACTTC. Translating gives CSVVGLAGVIWEQYF.

Comment on this clonotype: A read error may explain this, as a much larger clone is one base away. The V and J genes are TRBV4-1 and TRBJ1-1; no clear D gene. V was trimmed by 0 bases and J by 3 bases, leaving 14 bases between them. The CDR3 runs to 16 residues. Germline V lookup: CDR1 MGHRA, CDR2 YSYEKL. The CDR3 reads CASSQEPQVAYTEAFF. CDR3 sequence (DNA): TGCGCCAGCAGCCAAGAACCGCAGGTGGCTTACACTGAAGCTTTCTTT.

A few counts support this clonotype. This chain joins TRBV6-2 or TRBV6-3 and TRBJ1-1; 7 nucleotides align to TRBD1. The CDR3 is made up of 14 amino acids. The V and J ends lost 4 bases and 6 bases, in that order; junction bases with no gene match: 8. The germline V gene has CDR1 MNHEY and CDR2 SVGEGT. The CDR3 DNA reads as TGTGCCAGCAGTTTACAGGGGTTTAGGTCTGAAGCTTTCTTT. Protein: CASSLQGFRSEAFF.

This clonotype occurred many times. V gene TRBV5-4 combines with J gene TRBJ1-1, with D perhaps TRBD1 (6 bases). The CDR3 consists of 17 residues. Germline CDR1 and CDR2: SGHNT and YYREEE (reference sequence). V was cut by 4 bases and J by 0 bases, with 19 bases left in between. CDR3 DNA sequence: TGTGCCAGCAGCGGGGGGCAGGGGCGCATAATGAACACTGAAGCTTTCTTT. This encodes CASSGGQGRIMNTEAFF.

This clonotype was counted at least ten times. The chain recombines TRBV11-2 with TRBJ2-3; weak D call: TRBD2 (7 bases). Germline assignment: CDR1 SGHAT and CDR2 FQNNGV. V was clipped by 5 bases and J by 5 bases, with 17 bases between them. The CDR3 runs to 15 residues. The CDR3 sequence: CASSPPGGGGDTQYF. The CDR3 bases are TGTGCCAGCAGCCCCCCCGGCGGGGGCGGAGATACGCAGTATTTT.

Many counts were recorded for this clonotype. The chain links TRBV18 to TRBJ2-3; D is ambiguous. CDR3 size: 14 residues. CDR1 is KGHSH and CDR2 is LQKENI in the germline V gene. V lost 1 base, J lost 4 bases, and 9 bases lay in between. CDR3 bases: TGTGCCAGCTCACCACAGGGATTATCAGATACGCAGTATTTT. Encoded protein: CASSPQGLSDTQYF.

This clonotype appeared a few times. A far larger clone is only one base removed, so a read error is likely. J is TRBJ2-1 and V is TRBV7-9; D is possibly TRBD2 (5 bases). Germline lookup yields CDR1 SEHNR and CDR2 FQNEAQ (reference sequence). The CDR3 has 13 amino acids. V lost 8 bases to trimming and J lost 6 bases, with 14 bases between them. The CDR3, as DNA: TGTGCCAGCGGCCGAGGACGGGGCAATGAGCAGTTCTTC. It yields the protein CASGRGRGNEQFF.